This T cell receptor beta chain was profiled in a study of blood T cell repertoires in COVID-19. This CDR3 has 18 amino acids. Germline trimming cut 0 bases from V and 3 bases from J; bases unmatched to any gene: 9. Under the authors' procedure: Nucleated cell counts were estimated from reference gene primer amplification. Only in-frame clones appear in the TCRdb table, and some are missing; sequencing was by immunoSEQ multiplex PCR. That table supplies the V and J calls and clone size; D and trimming were determined from the DNA. Among roughly 290,000 clones listed, 89% were seen once. The sequenced sample was peripheral blood. The clonotype originates from a woman aged 55-75 years with acute or convalescent COVID-19. The rearrangement links TRBV23-1 to TRBJ1-4; 8 bases agree with TRBD1. TRBV23-1 is an ORF; its function is uncertain. CDR3 bases: TGCGCCAGCAGTCAATCGGGCAGGGGGCTAGGGGCTAATGAAAAACTGTTTTTT. As protein: CASSQSGRGLGANEKLFF.